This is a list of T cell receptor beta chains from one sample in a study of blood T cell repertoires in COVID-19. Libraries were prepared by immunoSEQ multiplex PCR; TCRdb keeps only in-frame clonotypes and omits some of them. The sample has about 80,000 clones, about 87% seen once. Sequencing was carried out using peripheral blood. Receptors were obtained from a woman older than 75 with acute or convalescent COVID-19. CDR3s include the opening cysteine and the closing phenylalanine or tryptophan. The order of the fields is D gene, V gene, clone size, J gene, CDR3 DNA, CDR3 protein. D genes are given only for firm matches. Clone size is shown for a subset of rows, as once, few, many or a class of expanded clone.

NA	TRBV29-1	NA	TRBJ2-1	TGCAGCCACAGGGTTGTGAATGAGCAGTTCTTC	CSHRVVNEQFF
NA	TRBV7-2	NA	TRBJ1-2	TGTGCCAGCAGCTTAGTCAGGGAGGCCTATGGCTACACCTTC	CASSLVREAYGYTF
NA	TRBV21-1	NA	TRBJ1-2	TGTGCCAGCAGCCTGGGGACAGGGGACTACACCTTC	CASSLGTGDYTF
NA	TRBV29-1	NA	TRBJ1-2	TGCAGCGCCGCACAGGCCGGGGGTGGCTACACCTTC	CSAAQAGGGYTF
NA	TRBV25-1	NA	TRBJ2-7	TGTGCCAGCACCTTGGGGGGTGATTACGAGCAGTACTTC	CASTLGGDYEQYF
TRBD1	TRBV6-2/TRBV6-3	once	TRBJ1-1	TGTGCCAGCAGTTATCCGACAGGGGTATGGACTGAAGCTTTCTTT	CASSYPTGVWTEAFF
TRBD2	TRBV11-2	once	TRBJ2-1	TGTGCCAGCAGCAGGACTAGCGGTTACAATGAGCAGTTCTTC	CASSRTSGYNEQFF
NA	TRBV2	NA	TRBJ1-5	TGTGCCAGCAGCCCACGAGCGGTCAGGGGCGGTAACAGCAATCAGCCCCAGCATTTT	CASSPRAVRGGNSNQPQHF
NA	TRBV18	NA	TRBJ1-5	TGTGCCAGCTCACCACGCTACAGGGAAAAGGACAATCAGCCCCAGCATTTT	CASSPRYREKDNQPQHF
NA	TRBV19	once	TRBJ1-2	TGTGCCAGTAGTGAACAGGGAACCTATGGCTACACCTTC	CASSEQGTYGYTF
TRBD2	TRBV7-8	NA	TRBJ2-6	TGTGCCAGCAGCTTAGCGGCGGGGGCTGGGGCCAACGTCCTGACTTTC	CASSLAAGAGANVLTF
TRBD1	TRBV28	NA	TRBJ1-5	TGTGCCAGCCCTCCGACAGGGATGTATAGCAATCAGCCCCAGCATTTT	CASPPTGMYSNQPQHF
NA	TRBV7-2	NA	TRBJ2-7	TGTGCCAGCAGCGAGGGTAGCAATTCCTACGAGCAGTACTTC	CASSEGSNSYEQYF
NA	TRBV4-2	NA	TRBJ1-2	TGTGCCAGCAGCCAAGGTACAGGGAGAGACTACACCTTC	CASSQGTGRDYTF
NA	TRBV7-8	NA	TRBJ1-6	TGTGCCAGCAGCTTCGAAATCGCCAGGGATAATTCACCCCTCCACTTT	CASSFEIARDNSPLHF
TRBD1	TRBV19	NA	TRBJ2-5	TGTGCCAGTAGTCCTGGACAGGTGGGTTGGACCCAGTACTTC	CASSPGQVGWTQYF
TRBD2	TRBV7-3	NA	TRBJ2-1	TGTGCCAGCAGCTCCCGGACTAGCGGGAGTTCCTACAATGAGCAGTTCTTC	CASSSRTSGSSYNEQFF
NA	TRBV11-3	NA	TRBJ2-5	TGTGCCAGCAGCTCGAGCTGGGACTACCAAGAGACCCAGTACTTC	CASSSSWDYQETQYF
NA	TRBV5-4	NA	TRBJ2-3	TGTGCCAGCAGCCAGGAACCGGGACAATCAGATACGCAGTATTTT	CASSQEPGQSDTQYF
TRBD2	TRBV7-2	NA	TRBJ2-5	TGTGCCAGCAGCTACAGAGCGGGGGGGGGCCTTGGGACCCAGTACTTC	CASSYRAGGGLGTQYF
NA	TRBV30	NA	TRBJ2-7	TGTGCCTGGAGTCGACAGAGCTCCTACGAGCAGTACTTC	CAWSRQSSYEQYF
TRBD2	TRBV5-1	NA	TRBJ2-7	TGCGCCAGCCATAGCGGGAGCGTCGACGAGCAGTACTTC	CASHSGSVDEQYF
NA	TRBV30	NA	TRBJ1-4	TGTGCCTGGAGTGATTCAGGGGATGAAAAACTGTTTTTT	CAWSDSGDEKLFF
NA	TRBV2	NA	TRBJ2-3	TGTGCCAGCAGTGGTCAGGGTACGCAGTATTTT	CASSGQGTQYF
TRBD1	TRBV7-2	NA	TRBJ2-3	TGTGCCAGCAGACGTGGGACAGGGGCTAGCACAGATACGCAGTATTTT	CASRRGTGASTDTQYF
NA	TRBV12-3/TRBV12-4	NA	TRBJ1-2	TGTGCCACCAGCGAGCGGTATGGCTACACCTTC	CATSERYGYTF
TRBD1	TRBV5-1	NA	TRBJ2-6	TGCGCCAGCAGCTTACAGGGGAACCCTGGGGCCAACGTCCTGACTTTC	CASSLQGNPGANVLTF